Each of the 12 T cell receptor beta chains below was sequenced from the same sample in a study of post-analysis software for immune sequencing data. Study-wide results and caveats: Controls had lower frequencies than patients of 4 or 5 TRBV segments, which included TRBV5-6, TRBV5-1 and TRBV20-1.

cDNA libraries for TCR beta contained unique molecular identifiers. TCRdb redid the calling of the PCR reads with MiXCR, one entry per CDR3 protein. The data show roughly 800,000 distinct CDR3 sequences, roughly 50% seen once. For these TCRs, the target antigens are not known. The sample consisted of blood. Receptor source: a girl aged 5-17 years with multiple sclerosis.

The chain couples TRBV7-8 to TRBJ2-1; 8 positions match TRBD2. The germline V gene encodes CDR1 SGHVS and CDR2 FQNEAQ. CDR3 length: 20 residues. Losses at the gene ends were 5 bases for V and 3 bases for J; bases not matched to a gene: 21. The CDR3 sequence is CASSAITGTLAGGVYNEQFF. Here the CDR3 DNA reads TGTGCCAGCAGCGCGATTACGGGGACCCTAGCGGGCGGAGTCTACAATGAGCAGTTCTTC.

The V and J genes are TRBV20-1 and TRBJ2-5, with 11 bases aligning to TRBD2. This CDR3 comprises 15 residues. Trimming cost V 0 bases and J 3 bases; bases outside gene matches: 3. Per the germline V gene, CDR1 is DFQATT and CDR2 is SNEGSKA (reference sequence). This CDR3 is CSAREASGGKETQYF. In DNA, the CDR3 is TGCAGTGCTAGAGAAGCTAGCGGGGGGAAAGAGACCCAGTACTTC.

The chain carries TRBV5-1 and TRBJ1-2, with a tentative D call TRBD1 (5 bases). Trimming took 3 bases from V and 2 from J, leaving 11 bases between them. Germline V gene data show CDR1 as SGHRS and CDR2 as YFSETQ. The CDR3 spans 14 residues. The CDR3 spells CASSWGGGNYGYTF. The DNA for the CDR3 is TGCGCCAGCAGCTGGGGGGGAGGGAACTATGGCTACACCTTC.

The chain uses TRBV3-1 and TRBJ2-7, with D perhaps being TRBD1 or TRBD2 (6 bases each). CDR3 length equals 12 residues. The germline gives CDR1 LGHDT, CDR2 YNNKEL (reference sequence). Trimming cost V 4 bases and J 9 bases, with 13 bases left between them. In nucleotides, the CDR3 is TGTGCCAGCAGCCCAAAAGGGGGGTTGCAGTACTTC. This codes for CASSPKGGLQYF.

The CDR3 is CASSATNLALSSYNEQFF. The CDR3, as DNA: TGTGCCAGCAGCGCCACTAATCTAGCGTTGAGCTCCTACAATGAGCAGTTCTTC. V is TRBV25-1 and J is TRBJ2-1; a weak D match, TRBD2 (6 bases). The CDR3 contains 18 residues. Germline CDR1 is MGHDK and CDR2 is SYGVNS. Trimming removed 6 bases at V and 0 bases at J, with 21 bases between.

This clonotype has only a few counts. This chain links TRBV7-2 with TRBJ2-3; D could derive from TRBD1 or TRBD2 (5 bases each). Per germline, CDR1 SGHTA and CDR2 FQGNSA. Trimming stripped 5 bases from V and 0 bases from J, with 12 bases between. The CDR3 length is 15 residues. This CDR3 reads CASSPSGLSTDTQYF. The CDR3 DNA reads as TGTGCCAGCAGCCCCTCGGGGCTGAGCACAGATACGCAGTATTTT.

The chain links TRBV30 to TRBJ1-2; TRBD1 matches 9 bases. Germline-derived CDR1 and CDR2 are GTSNPN and SVGIG (reference sequence). V lost 4 bases and J lost 4; bases outside the gene matches: 10. CDR3 length equals 15 residues. CDR3 in DNA: TGTGCCTGGAACTTTGGACAGGGGTTTGGCTATGGCTACACCTTC. It translates to CAWNFGQGFGYGYTF.

The J gene is TRBJ2-5, the V gene TRBV9, with 10 bases fitting TRBD1. The CDR3 length is 15 residues. With 2 bases clipped from V and 2 bases from J, the junction kept 3 bases outside the gene matches. Germline CDR1 and CDR2: SGDLS and YYNGEE. The CDR3 spells CASSVGGQGQETQYF. The CDR3 region has the DNA TGTGCCAGCAGCGTCGGGGGACAGGGGCAAGAGACCCAGTACTTC.

This clonotype was seen just once. V and J are TRBV6-5 and TRBJ2-5; 8 bases align to TRBD1. The trim removed 1 base at V and 3 bases at J, leaving 10 bases unmatched. The CDR3 extends over 17 amino acids. CDR1 MNHEY and CDR2 SVGAGI come from the germline V gene. The CDR3 spells CASSYLGQGAGKETQYF. The CDR3 DNA sequence: TGTGCCAGCAGTTACTTAGGACAGGGAGCCGGTAAAGAGACCCAGTACTTC.

A few counts support this clonotype. The gene calls are TRBV7-2 and TRBJ2-5; TRBD2 agrees at 7 bases. Per germline, CDR1 SGHTA and CDR2 FQGNSA. The CDR3 has 14 residues. Unmatched junction bases numbered 11, after V lost 2 bases and J lost 11 bases. DNA of the CDR3: TGTGCCAGCAGCTTACCCCACTCACGGGGGGAGCAGTACTTC. This gives the protein CASSLPHSRGEQYF.

This clonotype was seen a handful of times. V is TRBV5-6 and J is TRBJ1-1; D is perhaps TRBD1 (6 bases). V was cut by 5 bases and J by 3 bases, with 20 bases left in between. Germline values: CDR1 SGHDT, CDR2 YYEEEE. The CDR3 is made up of 16 amino acids. CDR3 in DNA: TGTGCCAGCAGTTCTTCATCAGGGGATGCGGACACTGAAGCTTTCTTT. Encoded protein: CASSSSSGDADTEAFF.

J is TRBJ2-5 and V is TRBV12-3 or TRBV12-4; 11 bases agree with TRBD2. V shed 2 bases and J 0 bases; nucleotides not matched to a gene: 8. CDR3 length: 18 residues. CDR3 in amino acids: CASSLFLAGGTYQETQYF. In DNA form, the CDR3 reads TGTGCCAGCAGTTTATTTCTAGCGGGGGGCACGTACCAAGAGACCCAGTACTTC.